These 19 T cell receptor beta chains were sequenced from one sample in a study of T cell responses to AZD1222 COVID-19 vaccine. Sequenced by immunoSEQ multiplex PCR; TCRdb stores in-frame clones only, minus some. This table has 95,000 to 100,000 clones, roughly 90% appearing once. The sequencing used peripheral blood, collected 28 days after the second AZD1222 dose. The receptor source for this set is an adult who received the AZD1222 COVID-19 vaccine.

This chain joins TRBV9 and TRBJ1-4; no clear D. Germline assignment: CDR1 SGDLS and CDR2 YYNGEE. This CDR3 is 15 amino acids long. Trimming removed 3 bases from V and 0 bases from J, with 9 bases in between. CDR3 bases: TGTGCCAGCAGCGACAGAGCTGCAACTAATGAAAAACTGTTTTTT. Its translation: CASSDRAATNEKLFF.

As regards this clone: Compared with germline, one end of the junction differs, possibly owing to a read error. The rearrangement uses TRBV6-5 and TRBJ2-1, with D possibly matching TRBD2 (6 bases). This CDR3 is 12 amino acids long. Per germline, CDR1 MNHEY and CDR2 SVGAGI. CDR3 in DNA: TGTGCCAGCAGTTACAGCGGAACTAGCAGACTCTTC. Encoded protein: CASSYSGTSRLF.

The gene calls are TRBV6-4 and TRBJ2-2; 7 nucleotides agree with TRBD1. V lost 6 bases to trimming and J lost 6 bases; unmatched junction nucleotides: 10. The CDR3 consists of 15 residues. Per germline, CDR1 MRHNA and CDR2 SNTAGT. The CDR3 spells CASSERQGLSGELFF. The CDR3 bases are TGTGCCAGCAGCGAGCGACAGGGCTTGTCCGGGGAGCTGTTTTTT.

This sequence joins TRBV11-2 and TRBJ2-2; 9 nucleotides agree with TRBD1. Germline-derived CDR1 and CDR2 are SGHAT and FQNNGV. This CDR3 is 15 amino acids long. Trimming cost V 5 bases and J 4 bases; bases outside gene matches: 5. This chain's CDR3 is CASSLTGGTTGELFF. Here the CDR3 DNA reads TGTGCCAGCAGCCTAACAGGGGGCACCACCGGGGAGCTGTTTTTT.

The chain has TRBV19 and TRBJ2-7; 14 positions match TRBD2. Germline CDR1 is LNHDA and CDR2 is SQIVND (reference sequence). This CDR3 is 15 amino acids long. With V trimmed by 3 bases and J by 12 bases, 10 bases remained unmatched. The CDR3 protein is CASSIGPGLAGDMYF. DNA of the CDR3: TGTGCCAGTAGTATTGGACCGGGACTAGCGGGAGACATGTACTTC. Full variable domain (remainder filled in from reference TRBV19 and TRBJ2-7): DGGITQSPKYLFRKEGQNVTLSCEQNLNHDAMYWYRQDPGQGLRLIYYSQIVNDFQKGDIAEGYSVSREKKESFPLTVTSAQKNPTAFYLCASSIGPGLAGDMYFGPGTRLTVT.

This chain connects TRBV5-6 to TRBJ1-2, with D unresolved. Trimming removed 4 bases from V and 4 bases from J, with 8 bases in between. This CDR3 has 12 residues. Germline V gene data show CDR1 as SGHDT and CDR2 as YYEEEE. The DNA for the CDR3 is TGTGCCAGCAGCCAGAAGATCTATGGCTACACCTTC. This translates into CASSQKIYGYTF.

This clone showed up just once. The genes are TRBV5-1 and TRBJ1-2; no clear D. Germline assignment: CDR1 SGHRS and CDR2 YFSETQ. V shed 0 bases and J shed 8 bases, with 17 bases lying between them. The CDR3 extends over 15 amino acids. The chain's CDR3 is CASSLEPDKAWGYTF. CDR3 in DNA: TGCGCCAGCAGCTTGGAGCCAGACAAGGCCTGGGGCTACACCTTC.

This sequence joins TRBV10-1 and TRBJ1-5; no definite D call. Trimming took off 3 bases at V and 4 bases at J, with 4 bases between the two ends. Germline CDR1 and CDR2: WNHNN and SYGVQD (reference sequence). This CDR3 contains 12 residues. The CDR3 bases are TGCGCCAGCAGTGAAATGAATCAGCCCCAGCATTTT. This codes for CASSEMNQPQHF.

This clone was seen a single time. The J gene is TRBJ1-6, the V gene TRBV7-2; a weak D match, TRBD1 (6 bases). Looked up from germline, CDR1 is SGHTA and CDR2 is FQGNSA. The CDR3 has 15 amino acids. Trimming removed 5 bases from V and 4 bases from J, with 12 bases in between. In DNA, the CDR3 is TGTGCCAGCAGCCCGTCAGGACAGTATAATTCACCCCTCCACTTT. As protein: CASSPSGQYNSPLHF.

The rearrangement joins TRBV5-4 to TRBJ2-1, with D tentatively TRBD2 (6 bases). Germline-derived CDR1 and CDR2 are SGHNT and YYREEE (reference sequence). V was pared by 4 bases and J by 7 bases, with 27 bases between. CDR3 length equals 18 residues. The DNA of the CDR3 is TGTGCCAGCAGCCCCCCAGGGTTGAGCGGAACCGGAGGGAATGAGCAGTTCTTC. As protein: CASSPPGLSGTGGNEQFF.

This clone has a single count. This rearrangement joins TRBV30 to TRBJ1-6, with D unclear. CDR1 is GTSNPN, CDR2 SVGIG, per germline (reference sequence). CDR3 length equals 13 residues. Trimming removed 4 bases at V and 5 bases at J, with 9 bases between. The DNA of the CDR3 is TGTGCCTGGATGACGTCAGATAATTCACCCCTCCACTTT. This encodes CAWMTSDNSPLHF. The full variable domain, rest sourced from reference TRBV30 and TRBJ1-6, is SQTIHQWPATLVQPVGSPLSLECTVEGTSNPNLYWYRQAAGRGLQLLFYSVGIGQISSEVPQNLSASRPQDRQFILSSKKLLLSDSGFYLCAWMTSDNSPLHFGNGTRLTVT.

The CDR3 loop reads CASSSYRQGSGNTIYF. The CDR3 coding sequence is TGTGCCAGTAGTTCCTACCGACAGGGGTCTGGAAACACCATATATTTT. The rearrangement links TRBV19 to TRBJ1-3, with 8 bases fitting TRBD1. V trimming: 5 bases; J trimming: 1 base; junction bases outside the gene matches: 7. The germline V gene has CDR1 LNHDA and CDR2 SQIVND (reference sequence). The CDR3 is 16 amino acids.

V gene TRBV6-5 combines with J gene TRBJ1-2; a weak D match, TRBD1 (5 bases). Germline V lookup: CDR1 MNHEY, CDR2 SVGAGI. The CDR3 has 14 residues. The germline V and J ends were trimmed by 5 bases and 3 bases, with 13 bases remaining between them. CDR3 DNA sequence: TGTGCCAGCAGTCCTTCCGGGGGTGACTATGGCTACACCTTC. Amino acid sequence: CASSPSGGDYGYTF.

This clone occurred once. The chain has TRBV4-1 and TRBJ2-7, with 8 bases that match TRBD1. The junction had 4 bases not matched to a gene; V was cut back by 0 bases and J by 0 bases. This CDR3 region has 16 residues. Germline loops: CDR1 MGHRA, CDR2 YSYEKL. The CDR3 loop reads CASSQEEGTGSYEQYF. The CDR3, as DNA: TGCGCCAGCAGCCAAGAAGAAGGGACAGGCTCCTACGAGCAGTACTTC.

The rearrangement joins TRBV15 to TRBJ1-3; 7 positions agree with TRBD1. This CDR3 has 15 residues. Germline V lookup: CDR1 LNHNV, CDR2 YYDKDF (reference sequence). V was clipped by 3 bases and J by 1 base; unmatched bases: 3. CDR3 coding DNA: TGTGCCACCAGCAGGGCGGGACAGTCTGGAAACACCATATATTTT. It translates to CATSRAGQSGNTIYF.

The V call is TRBV3-1 (or the pseudogene TRBV3-2), the J call TRBJ1-5; D is unresolved. V lost 4 bases and J lost 8, with 15 bases in between. This CDR3 contains 14 residues. Germline CDR1 LGHDT, CDR2 YNNKEL (reference sequence). CDR3 in DNA: TGTGCCAGCAGCCGAGATCCGGGCACGGAGCCCCAGCATTTT. This sequence encodes CASSRDPGTEPQHF.

DNA of the CDR3: TGTGCCAGCAGTGGGGCCGGGACAGGGGCCTACGAGCAGTACTTC. This translates into CASSGAGTGAYEQYF. The V call is TRBV28, the J call TRBJ2-7; 10 bases map to TRBD1. After removal of 5 bases from V and 2 bases from J, the junction contained 6 bases not matched to a gene. Germline assignment: CDR1 MDHEN and CDR2 SYDVKM. The CDR3 length is 15 residues. The variable domain in full, with the rest retrieved from reference TRBV28 and TRBJ2-7, is DVKVTQSSRYLVKRTGEKVFLECVQDMDHENMFWYRQDPGLGLRLIYFSYDVKMKEKGDIPEGYSVSREKKERFSLILESASTNQTSMYLCASSGAGTGAYEQYFGPGTRLTVT.

The chain uses TRBV21-1 and TRBJ1-1. TRBV21-1 is assigned pseudogene status. The CDR3 has 17 amino acids. In nucleotides, the CDR3 is TGTGCCAGCAGCGAAAAACCCACAACGGGGTCGAACACTGAAGCTTTCTTT. It codes for CASSEKPTTGSNTEAFF.

The sample holds one count of this clone. The chain combines TRBV7-2 with TRBJ1-6; TRBD1 aligns across 11 bases. Trimming removed 1 base from V and 13 bases from J; junction bases left unmatched: 9. CDR1 and CDR2 from the germline V gene are SGHTA and FQGNSA. The CDR3 runs 16 residues. For the CDR3, the DNA is TGTGCCAGCAGCTTAGGGGGGACAGGGGGACCGACGCCCCTCCACTTT. Its translation: CASSLGGTGGPTPLHF. Looking up the rest from reference TRBV7-2 and TRBJ1-6 gives the full variable domain: GAGVSQSPSNKVTEKGKDVELRCDPISGHTALYWYRQSLGQGLEFLIYFQGNSAPDKSGLPSDRFSAERTGGSVSTLTIQRTQQEDSAVYLCASSLGGTGGPTPLHFGNGTRLTVT.